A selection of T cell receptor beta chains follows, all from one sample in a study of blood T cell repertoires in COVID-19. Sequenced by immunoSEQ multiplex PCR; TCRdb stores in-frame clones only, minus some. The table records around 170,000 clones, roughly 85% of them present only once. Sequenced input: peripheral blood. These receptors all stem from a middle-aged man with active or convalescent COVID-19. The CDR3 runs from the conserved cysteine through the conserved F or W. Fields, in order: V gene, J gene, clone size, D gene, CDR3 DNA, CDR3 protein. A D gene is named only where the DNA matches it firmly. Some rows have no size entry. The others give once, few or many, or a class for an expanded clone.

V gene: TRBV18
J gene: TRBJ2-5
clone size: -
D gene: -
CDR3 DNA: TGTGCCAGCTCCGCCGGGGAGACCCAGTACTTC
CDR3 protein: CASSAGETQYF

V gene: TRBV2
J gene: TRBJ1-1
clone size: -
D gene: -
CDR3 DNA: TGTGCCAGCAGTACAGGGTACGGCACTGAAGCTTTCTTT
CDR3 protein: CASSTGYGTEAFF

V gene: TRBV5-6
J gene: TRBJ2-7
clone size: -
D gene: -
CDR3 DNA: TGTGCCAGCAGCTTGTCGCTACAGCGGGTAACCTACGAGCAGTACTTC
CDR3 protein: CASSLSLQRVTYEQYF

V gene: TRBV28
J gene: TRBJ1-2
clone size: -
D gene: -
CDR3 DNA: TGTGCCAGCAGTTTGGGCAGGGCCGACTATGGCTACACCTTC
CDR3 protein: CASSLGRADYGYTF

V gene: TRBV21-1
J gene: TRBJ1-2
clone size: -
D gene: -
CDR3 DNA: TGTGCCAGCAGCAACCGGGACAGGGGGTCCCCTGACCCACGTACCACAATCGTTTATGGCTACACCTTC
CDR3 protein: CASSNRDRGSPDPRTTIVYGYTF

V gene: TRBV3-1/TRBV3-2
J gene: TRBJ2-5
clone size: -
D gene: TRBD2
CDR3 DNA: TGTGCCAGCAGCCAGCACGACGGGAGCGGGAGGGCCGGGACCCAGTACTTC
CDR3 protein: CASSQHDGSGRAGTQYF

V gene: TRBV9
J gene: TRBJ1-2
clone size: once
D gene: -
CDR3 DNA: TGTGCCAGCAGCGTAGATTGGGCGCCAGGTAACTATGGCTACACCTTC
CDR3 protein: CASSVDWAPGNYGYTF

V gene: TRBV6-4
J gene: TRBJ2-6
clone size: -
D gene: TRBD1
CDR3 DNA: TGTGCCAGCAGTGACTTCAACCGGGACAGGGGATCCGTATCTGGGGCCAACGTCCTGACTTTC
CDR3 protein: CASSDFNRDRGSVSGANVLTF

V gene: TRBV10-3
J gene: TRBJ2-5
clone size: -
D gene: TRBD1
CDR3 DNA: TGTGCCACAGGGGGAGAAGAGACCCAGTACTTC
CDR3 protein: CATGGEETQYF

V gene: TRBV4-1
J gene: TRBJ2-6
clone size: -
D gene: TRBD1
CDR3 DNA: TGCGCCAGCAGGACATACAGGGGGGTCTCTGGGGCCAACGTCCTGACTTTC
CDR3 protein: CASRTYRGVSGANVLTF

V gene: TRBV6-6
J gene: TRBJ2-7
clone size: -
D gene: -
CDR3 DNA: TGTGCCAGCAGTCCCCCCGGACAGACCTACGAGCAGTACTTC
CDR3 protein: CASSPPGQTYEQYF

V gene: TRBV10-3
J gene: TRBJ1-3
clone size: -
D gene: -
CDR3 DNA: -
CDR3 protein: CAISDFRGVTLGNTIYF

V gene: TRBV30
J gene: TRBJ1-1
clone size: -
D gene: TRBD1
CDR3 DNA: TGTGCCTGGAACAGGGGTCAGCTGGTTTGGGGAGCTTTCTTT
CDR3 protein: CAWNRGQLVWGAFF

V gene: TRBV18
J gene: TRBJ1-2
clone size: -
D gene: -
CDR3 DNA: TGTGCCAGCTCACCAATCGGCAGGGTTGGTGAAAACTATGGCTACACCTTC
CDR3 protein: CASSPIGRVGENYGYTF

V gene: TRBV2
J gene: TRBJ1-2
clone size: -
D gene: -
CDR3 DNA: TGTGCCAGCCTGATGATCCCCGGGGGTGGCTACACCTTC
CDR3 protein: CASLMIPGGGYTF

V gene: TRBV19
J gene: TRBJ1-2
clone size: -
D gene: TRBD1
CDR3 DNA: TGTGCCAGTAGTGCAGGGGGCAGGGATGGCTACACCTTC
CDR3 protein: CASSAGGRDGYTF

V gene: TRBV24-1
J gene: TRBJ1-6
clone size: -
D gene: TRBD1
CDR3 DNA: TGTGCCACCAGTGAAAACGACAGGGATGCTAATTCACCCCTCCACTTT
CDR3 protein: CATSENDRDANSPLHF

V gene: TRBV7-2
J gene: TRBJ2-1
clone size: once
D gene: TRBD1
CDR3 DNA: TGTGCCAGCAGCTGGACAGGGACCAATGAGCAGTTCTTC
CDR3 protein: CASSWTGTNEQFF

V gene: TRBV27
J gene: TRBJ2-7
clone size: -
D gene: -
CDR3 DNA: TGTGCCAGCAGTTTATCTGGGACTGTTACCTACGAGCAGTACTTC
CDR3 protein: CASSLSGTVTYEQYF

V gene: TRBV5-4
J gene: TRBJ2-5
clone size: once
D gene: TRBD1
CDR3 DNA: TGTGCCAGCAGCACGGGACAGGGGGTAAGAGAGGCCCAGTACTTC
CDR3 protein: CASSTGQGVREAQYF

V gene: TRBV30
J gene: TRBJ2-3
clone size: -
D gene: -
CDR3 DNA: TGTGCCTGGAGTACAGAAACGAGTGCAGATACGCAGTATTTT
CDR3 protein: CAWSTETSADTQYF

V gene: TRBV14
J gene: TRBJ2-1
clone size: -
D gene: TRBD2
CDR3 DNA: TGTGCCAGCGGGGCAGCGGGAGGTCCTTACAATGAGCAGTTCTTC
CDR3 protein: CASGAAGGPYNEQFF

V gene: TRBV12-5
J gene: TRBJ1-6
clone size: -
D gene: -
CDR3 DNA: TGTGCTAGTGGTTTGGCTACTCTCGGGACAAAGTTCGATTCACCCCTCCACTTT
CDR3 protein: CASGLATLGTKFDSPLHF